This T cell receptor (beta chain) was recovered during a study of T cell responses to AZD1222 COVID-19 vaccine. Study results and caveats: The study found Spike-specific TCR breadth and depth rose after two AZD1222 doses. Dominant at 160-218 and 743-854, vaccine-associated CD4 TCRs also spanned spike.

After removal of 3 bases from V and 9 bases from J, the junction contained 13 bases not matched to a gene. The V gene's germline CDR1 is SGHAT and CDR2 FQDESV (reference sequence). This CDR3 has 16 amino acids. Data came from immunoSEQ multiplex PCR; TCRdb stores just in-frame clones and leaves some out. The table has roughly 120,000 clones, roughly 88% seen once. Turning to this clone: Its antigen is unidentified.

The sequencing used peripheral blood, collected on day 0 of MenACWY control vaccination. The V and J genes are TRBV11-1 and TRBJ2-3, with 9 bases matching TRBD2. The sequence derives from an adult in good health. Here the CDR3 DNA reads TGTGCCAGCAGCTTGGGGGCAGCGGGAGGTCTACAAACGCAGTATTTT. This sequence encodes CASSLGAAGGLQTQYF.